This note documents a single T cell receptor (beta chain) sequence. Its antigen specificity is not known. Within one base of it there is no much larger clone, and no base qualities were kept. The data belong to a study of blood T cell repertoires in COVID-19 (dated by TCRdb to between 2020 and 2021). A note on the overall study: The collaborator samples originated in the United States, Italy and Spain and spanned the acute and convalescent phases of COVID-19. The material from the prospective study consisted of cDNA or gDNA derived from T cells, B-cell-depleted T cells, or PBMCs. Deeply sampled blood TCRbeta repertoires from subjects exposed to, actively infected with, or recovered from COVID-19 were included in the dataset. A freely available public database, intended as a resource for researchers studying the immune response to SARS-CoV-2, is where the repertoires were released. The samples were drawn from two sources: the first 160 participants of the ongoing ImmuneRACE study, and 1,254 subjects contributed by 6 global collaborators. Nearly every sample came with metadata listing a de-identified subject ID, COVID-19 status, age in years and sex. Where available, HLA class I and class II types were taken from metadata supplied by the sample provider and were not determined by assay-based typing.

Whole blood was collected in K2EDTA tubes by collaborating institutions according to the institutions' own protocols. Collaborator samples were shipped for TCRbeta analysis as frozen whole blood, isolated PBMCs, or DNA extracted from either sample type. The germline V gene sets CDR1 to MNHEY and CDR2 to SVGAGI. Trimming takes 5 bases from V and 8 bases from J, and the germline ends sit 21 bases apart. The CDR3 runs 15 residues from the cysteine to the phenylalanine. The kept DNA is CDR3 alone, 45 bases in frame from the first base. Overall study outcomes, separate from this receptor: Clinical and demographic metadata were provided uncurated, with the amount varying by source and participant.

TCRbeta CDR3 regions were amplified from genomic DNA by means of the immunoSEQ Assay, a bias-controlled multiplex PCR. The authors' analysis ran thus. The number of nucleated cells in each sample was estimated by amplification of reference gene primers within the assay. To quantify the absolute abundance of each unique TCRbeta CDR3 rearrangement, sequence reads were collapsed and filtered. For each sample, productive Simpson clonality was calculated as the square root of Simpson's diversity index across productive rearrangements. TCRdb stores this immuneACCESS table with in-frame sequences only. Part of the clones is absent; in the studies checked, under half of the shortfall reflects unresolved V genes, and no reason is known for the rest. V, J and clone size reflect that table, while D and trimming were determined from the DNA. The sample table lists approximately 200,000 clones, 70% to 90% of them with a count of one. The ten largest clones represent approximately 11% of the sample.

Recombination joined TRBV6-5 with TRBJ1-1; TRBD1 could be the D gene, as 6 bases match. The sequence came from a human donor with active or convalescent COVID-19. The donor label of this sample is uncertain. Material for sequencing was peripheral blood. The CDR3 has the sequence CASSRTAAQGVEAFF. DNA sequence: TGTGCCAGCAGTCGGACAGCAGCCCAAGGGGTAGAAGCTTTCTTT.